The clone carrying this T cell receptor (beta chain) has only one observation. Its matching antigen is unknown. This sample was taken from a study of shared clonotypes between healthy human individuals. Sorted-subset replicate PCR reactions were performed with about 200 ng DNA, corresponding to tens of thousands of T cell genomes. Assay: immunoSEQ multiplex PCR; the TCRdb copy retains only in-frame clones and omits some. The repertoire includes 330,000 or so clones, approximately 79% of them detected once, and 10% sits in the top ten. CD4+ cells yielded CD45RA+ naive and CD45RA-negative memory subsets. Study conclusions and caveats: Limitation of the genetic and exposure-history diversity represented came from the few donors. Sample collection involved blood only; tissue repertoires are likely different.

The TCR was taken from a man aged 25 to 40 in good health. Sample: memory CD4+ T cells sorted from blood. Subset denoted: CD45RA-negative fraction.

CDR3 DNA: TGTGCCAGCAGCGCCGCGAGCGGGAGTTTTTACGAGCAGTACTTC. Its protein product is CASSAASGSFYEQYF. The chain is built from TRBV9 and TRBJ2-7; 8 bases agree with TRBD2. The CDR3 sequence is 15 residues long. Germline trimming cut 3 bases from V and 4 bases from J; bases unmatched to any gene: 9. Germline values: CDR1 SGDLS, CDR2 YYNGEE.